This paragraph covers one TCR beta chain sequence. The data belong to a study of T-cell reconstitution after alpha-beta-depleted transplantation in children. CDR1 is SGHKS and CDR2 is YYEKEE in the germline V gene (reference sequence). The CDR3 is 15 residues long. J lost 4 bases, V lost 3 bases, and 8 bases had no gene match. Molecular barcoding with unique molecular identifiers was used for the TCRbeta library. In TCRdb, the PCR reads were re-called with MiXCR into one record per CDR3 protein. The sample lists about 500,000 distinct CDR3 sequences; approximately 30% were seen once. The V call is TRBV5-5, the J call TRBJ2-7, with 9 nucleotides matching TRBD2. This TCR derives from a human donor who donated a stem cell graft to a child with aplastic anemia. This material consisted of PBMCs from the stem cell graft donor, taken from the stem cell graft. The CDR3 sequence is CASSSSGTPSYEQYF. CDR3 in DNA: TGTGCCAGCAGCTCTAGCGGGACGCCATCTTACGAGCAGTACTTC.